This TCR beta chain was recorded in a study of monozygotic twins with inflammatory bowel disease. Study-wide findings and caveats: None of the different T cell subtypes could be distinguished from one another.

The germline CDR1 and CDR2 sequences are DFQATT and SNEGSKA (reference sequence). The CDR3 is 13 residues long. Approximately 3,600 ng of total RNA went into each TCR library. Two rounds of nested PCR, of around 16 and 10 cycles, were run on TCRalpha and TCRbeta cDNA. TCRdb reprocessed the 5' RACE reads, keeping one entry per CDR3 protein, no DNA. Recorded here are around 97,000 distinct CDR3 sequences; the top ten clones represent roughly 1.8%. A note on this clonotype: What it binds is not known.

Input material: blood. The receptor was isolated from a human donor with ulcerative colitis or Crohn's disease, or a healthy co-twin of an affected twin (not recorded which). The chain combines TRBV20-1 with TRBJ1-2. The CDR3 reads CSARDSGAQGYTF.